This T cell receptor (beta chain) was observed in a study of CD8+ T cells in alopecia areata. Study details: Treated patients took oral tofacitinib at 5 to 10 mg twice daily. For 6 to 18 months, tofacitinib was taken, and 6 months off drug followed.

cDNA serving as the sequencing template came from extracted, reverse transcribed RNA. Profiling relied on immunoSEQ multiplex PCR, and the TCRdb table lists in-frame clones only, not all of them. The profile covers 150,000 to 180,000 clones, with about 53% appearing a single time and 15% to 20% taken by the ten largest. A word on this clone: Its antigen is as yet unknown.

Overall study findings and caveats: Sequencing of scalp samples also captures resident alphabeta T cells of normal skin.

The CDR3 extends over 15 amino acids. From germline, CDR1 is GTSNPN and CDR2 SVGIG (reference sequence). Trimming cost V 2 bases and J 7 bases, with 15 bases left between them. PBMCs yielded sorted CD4+ and CD8+ T cells. Material: CD8+ T cells sorted from blood, obtained at week 0. The sequence derives from a human donor with alopecia areata. This sequence joins TRBV30 and TRBJ1-6; D remains ambiguous. The CDR3 DNA reads as TGTGCCTGGAGTCCCCAGGCTCCGGGGAATTCACCCCTCCACTTT. Residues: CAWSPQAPGNSPLHF.